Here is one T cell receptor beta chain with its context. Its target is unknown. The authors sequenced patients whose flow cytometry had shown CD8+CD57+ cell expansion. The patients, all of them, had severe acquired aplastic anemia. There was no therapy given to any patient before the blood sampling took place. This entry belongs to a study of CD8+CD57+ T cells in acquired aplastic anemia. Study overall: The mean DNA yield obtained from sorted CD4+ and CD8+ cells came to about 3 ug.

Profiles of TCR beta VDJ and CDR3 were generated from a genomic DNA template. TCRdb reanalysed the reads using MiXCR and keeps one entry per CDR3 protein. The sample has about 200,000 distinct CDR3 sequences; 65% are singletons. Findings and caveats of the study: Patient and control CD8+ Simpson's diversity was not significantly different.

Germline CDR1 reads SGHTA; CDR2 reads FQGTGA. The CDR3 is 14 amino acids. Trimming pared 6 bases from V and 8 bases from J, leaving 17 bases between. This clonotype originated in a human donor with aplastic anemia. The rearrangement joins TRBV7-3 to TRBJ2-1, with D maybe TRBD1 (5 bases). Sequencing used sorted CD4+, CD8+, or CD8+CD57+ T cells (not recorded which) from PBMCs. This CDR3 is CASSEVQAGYEQFF. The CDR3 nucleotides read TGTGCCAGCAGTGAAGTCCAGGCAGGGTATGAGCAGTTCTTC.